Shown below are 25 T cell receptor beta chains from a single sample sequenced in a study of shared clonotypes between healthy human individuals. The data were produced by immunoSEQ multiplex PCR, yet TCRdb's version contains in-frame clones alone and is incomplete. The data hold about 2.2 million clones, with 93% observed a single time. Terminally differentiated effector memory CD45RA+ cells were excluded from the naive CD8 cells, which were CD45RO-negative and positively selected for CCR7. The sequenced sample consisted of naive CD8+ T cells from PBMCs. Receptors were obtained from a man in his late teens or twenties in good health. Some clones in this sample may be carry-over from other donors' samples.

The chain links TRBV27 to TRBJ2-5; no reliable D call. The germline V gene encodes CDR1 MNHEY and CDR2 SMNVEV (reference sequence). The CDR3 totals 13 residues. Trimming stripped 1 base from V and 5 bases from J, with 8 bases between. CDR3 amino acids: CASSLLYGETQYF. The DNA of the CDR3 is TGTGCCAGCAGTTTATTATATGGGGAGACCCAGTACTTC.

This clone is a singleton in its sample. V usage is TRBV6-6 and J usage is TRBJ2-7, with unresolved D. This CDR3 is built from 16 residues. Germline values: CDR1 MNHNY, CDR2 SVGAGI (reference sequence). V lost 4 bases and J lost 3, with 19 bases in between. The CDR3 sequence: CASSSSEVDPVYEQYF. CDR3 DNA sequence: TGTGCCAGCAGTTCCTCCGAAGTGGACCCAGTCTACGAGCAGTACTTC.

This clone has more than one count but fewer than ten. This chain links TRBV19 with TRBJ1-3; unclear D gene. The CDR3 runs 15 residues. CDR1 LNHDA and CDR2 SQIVND come from the germline V gene (reference sequence). With 5 bases removed from V and 0 bases from J, the gap between germline ends came to 11 bases. CDR3 residues: CASSWSASSGNTIYF. For the CDR3, the DNA is TGTGCCAGTAGTTGGTCGGCAAGCTCTGGAAACACCATATATTTT.

The chain is built from TRBV10-1 and TRBJ2-3; no clear D. Germline V CDR1 and CDR2: WNHNN, SYGVQD (reference sequence). The CDR3 sequence is 12 residues long. V shed 2 bases and J shed 10 bases, with 10 bases lying between them. The CDR3 DNA reads TGCGCCAGCAGTGAGGGATATCGGGCGCAGTATTTT. Protein sequence: CASSEGYRAQYF.

The J gene is TRBJ2-1, the V gene TRBV2; TRBD2 agrees at 11 bases. The CDR3 covers 14 residues. The germline V gene has CDR1 SNHLY and CDR2 FYNNEI. After removal of 3 bases from V and 8 bases from J, the junction contained 3 bases not matched to a gene. CDR3 DNA sequence: TGTGCCAGCAGTGAGTTAGCGGGGGGGTATGAGCAGTTCTTC. It yields the protein CASSELAGGYEQFF.

This rearrangement joins TRBV27 to TRBJ2-7, with 8 positions matching TRBD1. The germline CDR1 and CDR2 sequences are MNHEY and SMNVEV (reference sequence). Unmatched junction bases numbered 13, after V lost 0 bases and J lost 3 bases. CDR3 length: 18 residues. The CDR3 DNA is TGTGCCAGCAGTTTATCCAGCCGGGCAGGGGGCTCAAACTACGAGCAGTACTTC. Translated: CASSLSSRAGGSNYEQYF.

The gene calls are TRBV5-6 and TRBJ2-5, with 10 bases lining up with TRBD1. The germline gives CDR1 SGHDT, CDR2 YYEEEE. There are 14 residues in the CDR3. Unmatched junction bases numbered 13, after V lost 4 bases and J lost 13 bases. In nucleotides, the CDR3 is TGTGCCAGCAGCGCAGGGACAGGGGATGGCTCTAGGTACTTC. Its translation is CASSAGTGDGSRYF.

The rearrangement links TRBV15 to TRBJ2-2; D is undetermined. The CDR3 totals 14 residues. CDR1 is LNHNV, CDR2 YYDKDF, per germline (reference sequence). With 1 base removed from V and 4 bases from J, the gap between germline ends came to 7 bases. The CDR3, as DNA: TGTGCCACCAGCAGAGGGACCGTCACCGGGGAGCTGTTTTTT. It yields the protein CATSRGTVTGELFF.

This chain joins TRBV4-1 and TRBJ2-1, with 10 positions matching TRBD1. The J segment lost 3 bases and the V segment lost 0 bases, leaving 5 bases of the junction unmatched. Germline V lookup: CDR1 MGHRA, CDR2 YSYEKL. The CDR3 consists of 17 residues. CDR3 residues: CASSQEEWTGGYNEQFF. In DNA, the CDR3 is TGCGCCAGCAGCCAAGAAGAGTGGACAGGGGGCTACAATGAGCAGTTCTTC.

The CDR3 coding sequence is TGTGCCAGCAGTGTAGGGGGCGGGAGGAAGAACACCGGGGAGCTGTTTTTT. It encodes CASSVGGGRKNTGELFF. The chain couples TRBV2 to TRBJ2-2; TRBD2 might be the D (8 bases). Germline V gene data show CDR1 as SNHLY and CDR2 as FYNNEI. The CDR3 totals 17 residues. Trimming took off 4 bases at V and 1 base at J, with 16 bases between the two ends.

On this clone itself: Other DNA sequences in this sample translate to the same CDR3. The V gene is TRBV4-3, the J gene TRBJ1-5; D is uncertain. The CDR3 is 15 residues long. V lost 0 bases and J 1 base, leaving 7 bases between the germline ends. From germline, CDR1 is LGHNA and CDR2 YSLEER. The CDR3 nucleotides are TGCGCCAGCAGCCAAGATGGAGGCAGCAATCAGCCCCAGCATTTT. Translating it yields CASSQDGGSNQPQHF.

This chain uses TRBV6-5 with TRBJ1-1; TRBD1 might be the D (6 bases). The V and J ends lost 5 bases and 4 bases respectively, with 17 bases between them. CDR1 MNHEY and CDR2 SVGAGI come from the germline V gene. The CDR3 sequence is 15 residues long. CDR3 amino acids: CASSNPGAPGTEAFF. The CDR3 DNA sequence: TGTGCCAGCAGTAACCCGGGGGCCCCGGGCACTGAAGCTTTCTTT.

The genes are TRBV9 and TRBJ2-3; D may be TRBD2 (5 bases). The CDR3 totals 17 residues. Between the trimmed V and J ends, which lost 0 bases and 0 bases, there was a span of 14 bases. Germline V gives CDR1 SGDLS, CDR2 YYNGEE. The CDR3 DNA follows: TGTGCCAGCAGCGTAGCGAGGGCGGCAGAGAGCACAGATACGCAGTATTTT. It is translated as CASSVARAAESTDTQYF.

The chain links TRBV19 to TRBJ1-5; 7 nucleotides line up with TRBD1. The V segment lost 5 bases and the J segment 4 bases; nucleotides outside the gene matches: 8. The germline CDR1 and CDR2 sequences are LNHDA and SQIVND (reference sequence). The CDR3 sequence is 15 residues long. The CDR3 protein is CASSLGRGKNQPQHF. In DNA form, the CDR3 reads TGTGCCAGTAGTCTTGGCAGGGGGAAGAATCAGCCCCAGCATTTT.

This chain links TRBV13 with TRBJ2-3, with 14 bases that match TRBD2. This CDR3 has 16 amino acids. Looked up from germline, CDR1 is PRHDT and CDR2 is FYEKMQ (reference sequence). V was clipped by 6 bases and J by 5 bases; unmatched bases: 7. CDR3 amino acids: CASSGEGTSGRDTQYF. CDR3 bases: TGTGCCAGCAGTGGAGAAGGGACTAGCGGGAGAGATACGCAGTATTTT.

The gene calls are TRBV28 and TRBJ1-1; D gene uncertain. The V and J ends lost 1 base and 0 bases respectively, with 9 bases between them. CDR1 is MDHEN, CDR2 SYDVKM, per germline. CDR3 length: 15 residues. CDR3 loop: CASSLSGFMNTEAFF. DNA for the CDR3: TGTGCCAGCAGTTTATCGGGGTTCATGAACACTGAAGCTTTCTTT.

This chain links TRBV5-1 with TRBJ2-2; D is unresolved. The germline gives CDR1 SGHRS, CDR2 YFSETQ. The germline V and J ends were trimmed by 6 bases and 5 bases, with 8 bases remaining between them. The CDR3 length is 12 residues. The CDR3 nucleotides read TGCGCCAGCAACTTACAAACCGGGGAGCTGTTTTTT. Its translation is CASNLQTGELFF.

The rearrangement uses TRBV10-3 and TRBJ2-1; 12 bases line up with TRBD1. Per germline, CDR1 ENHRY and CDR2 SYGVKD. After removal of 8 bases from V and 4 bases from J, the junction contained 6 bases not matched to a gene. CDR3 length: 15 residues. The chain's CDR3 is CAISGTGGPYNEQFF. DNA for the CDR3: TGTGCCATCTCCGGGACAGGGGGCCCTTACAATGAGCAGTTCTTC.

Concerning this clone itself: The same CDR3 also results from other DNA sequences found in this sample. The rearrangement links TRBV11-2 to TRBJ2-1; TRBD2 might be the D (6 bases). CDR1 and CDR2 (germline): SGHAT, FQNNGV. The CDR3 has 13 amino acids. Trimming left V 5 bases short and J 4 bases short, with 9 bases between. This CDR3 is CASSHGGYNEQFF. Here the CDR3 DNA reads TGTGCCAGCAGCCACGGGGGTTACAATGAGCAGTTCTTC.

The V and J genes are TRBV6-6 and TRBJ1-5; TRBD1 agrees at 7 bases. Trimming removed 7 bases from V and 2 bases from J; junction bases left unmatched: 8. CDR1 and CDR2 (germline): MNHNY, SVGAGI (reference sequence). The CDR3 sequence is 15 residues long. CDR3 nucleotides: TGTGCCAGCACCCTAGGGGGCGAGGGCAATCAGCCCCAGCATTTT. Translating gives CASTLGGEGNQPQHF.

The chain is built from TRBV6-1 and TRBJ1-2; D remains ambiguous. Germline CDR1 is MNHNS and CDR2 is SASEGT. The V and J ends lost 1 base and 7 bases respectively, with 22 bases between them. This CDR3 is built from 17 residues. Written as DNA, the CDR3 is TGTGCCAGCAGTGAAGAGATAACCGCCCAATGGTGGATTGGCTACACCTTC. Its protein is CASSEEITAQWWIGYTF.

V usage is TRBV28 and J usage is TRBJ2-7; 12 bases line up with TRBD2. This CDR3 comprises 17 residues. Trimming at V came to 1 base and at J to 3 bases, leaving 7 bases not matched to a gene. CDR1 and CDR2 from the germline V gene are MDHEN and SYDVKM. DNA for the CDR3: TGTGCCAGCAGTTTATCGCTAGCGGGAGGGGGGGACTACGAGCAGTACTTC. Amino acid sequence: CASSLSLAGGGDYEQYF.

The chain joins TRBV6-5 to TRBJ2-2; 8 positions agree with TRBD2. The germline V gene has CDR1 MNHEY and CDR2 SVGAGI. The CDR3 runs 15 residues. V trimming: 6 bases; J trimming: 6 bases; junction bases outside the gene matches: 9. In nucleotides, the CDR3 is TGTGCCAGCAGCCCCTACTCCGGGGGGGCCGGGGAGCTGTTTTTT. Translation: CASSPYSGGAGELFF.

The chain combines TRBV29-1 with TRBJ2-3; unclear D gene. Per germline, CDR1 SQVTM and CDR2 ANQGSEA. The length of the CDR3 is 13 residues. V was shortened by 1 base and J by 2 bases, with 7 bases between the two germline ends. CDR3 nucleotides: TGCAGCGTTGAAGGGCAGAACACAGATACGCAGTATTTT. It yields the protein CSVEGQNTDTQYF.

This clone was counted a single time. The V call is TRBV6-1, the J call TRBJ1-1; D is uncertain. This CDR3 region has 12 residues. The V end lost 6 bases, the J end lost 5 bases, and 10 bases lay between the germline ends. Germline-derived CDR1 and CDR2 are MNHNS and SASEGT. CDR3 nucleotides: TGTGCCAGCAGACAAGGGAGGACTGAAGCTTTCTTT. This translates into CASRQGRTEAFF.